This T cell receptor (beta chain) derives from a study of blood T cell repertoires in COVID-19. Study-wide context: From T cells, B-cell-depleted T cells, or PBMCs came the material, which was cDNA or gDNA.

Patients from Seattle were sampled longitudinally, starting during active infection. In this sample, this clone turned up once. Per germline, CDR1 SGHDT and CDR2 YYEEEE. The V end lost 3 bases, the J end lost 13 bases, and 11 bases lay between the germline ends. CDR3 length: 11 amino acids. Authors' processing steps: Scientists estimated how many nucleated cells there were by amplifying reference gene primers. Repertoires were generated with immunoSEQ multiplex PCR, while TCRdb's copy carries only in-frame clones and drops some. V, J and clone size reflect that table, while D and trimming were determined from the DNA. The sample lists about 43,000 clones, 80% to 90% occurring once.

Specimen: peripheral blood. The gene calls are TRBV5-6 and TRBJ2-1, with D tentatively TRBD2 (5 bases). The sequence derives from a man in his forties with COVID-19, enrolled during active disease. The CDR3 region is CASSSPRTQFF. CDR3 DNA: TGTGCCAGCAGCTCCCCTAGGACTCAGTTCTTC.